This is a list of T cell receptor beta chains from one sample in a study of blood T cell repertoires in COVID-19. The method was immunoSEQ multiplex PCR; TCRdb's version includes in-frame clones alone and lacks a portion of them. The data hold under 300,000 clones, with 83% observed a single time. Sequencing input: peripheral blood. The receptors originated from a woman in her fifties or sixties who had recovered from COVID-19. Each CDR3 is given with its conserved first and last residue. D genes are given only for firm matches. Clone size is given for some rows only: seen once, a few or many times, or a class if the clone is expanded.

j_call | v_call | clone_size | d_call | cdr3_aa | cdr3_nt
TRBJ1-4 | TRBV5-1 | . | TRBD1 | CASSLQGANEKLFF | TGCGCCAGCAGCTTACAGGGGGCTAATGAAAAACTGTTTTTT
TRBJ2-5 | TRBV29-1 | . | . | CSVFTGFPETQYF | TGCAGCGTTTTCACAGGGTTCCCAGAGACCCAGTACTTC
TRBJ1-1 | TRBV27 | . | . | CASIGNANTEAFF | TGTGCCAGCATTGGCAATGCGAACACTGAAGCTTTCTTT
TRBJ2-7 | TRBV3-1/TRBV3-2 | few | TRBD2 | CASSPGTSGFYEQYF | TGTGCCAGCAGCCCCGGGACTAGCGGGTTCTACGAGCAGTACTTC
TRBJ1-2 | TRBV30 | . | . | CAWRSGRYGYTF | TGTGCCTGGAGGTCGGGAAGGTATGGCTACACCTTC
TRBJ2-7 | TRBV28 | . | . | CASRRGGDYEQYF | TGTGCCAGTAGGAGGGGGGGTGACTACGAGCAGTACTTC
TRBJ2-7 | TRBV5-1 | . | TRBD1 | CASSSRPNPGQGPYEQYF | TGCGCCAGCAGCTCGCGACCGAATCCGGGACAGGGCCCCTACGAGCAGTACTTC
TRBJ2-3 | TRBV21-1 | . | . | CASSVHSKVGSDTQYF | TGTGCCAGCAGCGTGCACAGCAAAGTGGGTTCAGATACGCAGTATTTT
TRBJ2-1 | TRBV9 | few | TRBD1 | CASSPRDRGLNEQFF | TGTGCCAGCAGCCCTCGGGACAGGGGTCTTAATGAGCAGTTCTTC
TRBJ2-1 | TRBV7-9 | . | . | CASSTPDNEQFF | TGTGCCAGCAGTACTCCCGACAATGAGCAGTTCTTC
TRBJ1-6 | TRBV5-5 | . | . | CASSYRGWDSPLHF | TGTGCCAGCAGTTATAGGGGTTGGGATTCACCCCTCCACTTT
TRBJ1-1 | TRBV29-1 | . | . | CSVEVTVNTEAFF | TGCAGCGTTGAAGTGACAGTAAACACTGAAGCTTTCTTT
TRBJ1-2 | TRBV27 | . | . | CASRGGLGSNYGYTF | TGTGCCAGCAGGGGCGGGTTGGGCAGTAACTATGGCTACACCTTC
TRBJ2-3 | TRBV3-1/TRBV3-2 | . | . | CASSRRVGTDTQYF | TGTGCCAGCAGCCGCAGGGTCGGCACAGATACGCAGTATTTT
TRBJ1-3 | TRBV4-2 | . | TRBD1 | CASSETGLSANTIYF | TGTGCCAGCAGCGAGACAGGGCTATCAGCAAACACCATATATTTT
TRBJ2-5 | TRBV4-2 | . | TRBD2 | CASSQSGQRGGGETQYF | TGTGCCAGCAGCCAGTCGGGGCAGCGGGGGGGAGGGGAGACCCAGTACTTC
TRBJ2-7 | TRBV18 | . | TRBD1 | CASSTRQGDDGQYF | TGTGCCAGCTCGACTAGACAGGGGGACGATGGGCAGTACTTC
TRBJ2-5 | TRBV4-2 | many | TRBD2 | CASRVTSGQKETQYF | TGTGCCAGCAGAGTAACTAGCGGCCAGAAGGAGACCCAGTACTTC
TRBJ1-1 | TRBV24-1 | . | . | CATSASVNTEAFF | TGTGCCACCAGTGCCTCAGTGAACACTGAAGCTTTCTTT
TRBJ1-6 | TRBV19 | few | . | CASSIFSQASPLHF | TGTGCCAGTAGTATCTTCTCTCAGGCGTCACCCCTCCACTTT
TRBJ2-1 | TRBV5-1 | many | . | CASSLTGISYNEQFF | TGCGCCAGCAGCTTGACGGGGATTTCCTACAATGAGCAGTTCTTC
TRBJ2-5 | TRBV28 | . | TRBD1 | CASSSTGFETQYF | TGTGCCAGCAGTTCGACAGGGTTTGAGACCCAGTACTTC
TRBJ2-1 | TRBV9 | . | . | CASSHGLEDNEQFF | TGTGCCAGCAGCCACGGACTGGAAGACAATGAGCAGTTCTTC
TRBJ1-1 | TRBV7-9 | . | TRBD1 | CASSGHDRGRLGRTEAFF | TGTGCCAGCAGCGGACACGACAGGGGGCGATTGGGAAGGACTGAAGCTTTCTTT
TRBJ1-2 | TRBV4-3 | . | . | CASSQMTGSGGYTF | TGCGCCAGCAGCCAGATGACAGGTTCGGGGGGCTACACCTTC
TRBJ2-5 | TRBV7-6 | . | TRBD1 | CASSLGQGAQETQYF | TGTGCCAGCAGCTTAGGACAGGGGGCCCAAGAGACCCAGTACTTC
TRBJ1-6 | TRBV7-2 | . | TRBD1 | CASSPGTGGSPLHF | TGTGCCAGCAGCCCAGGGACAGGGGGCTCACCCCTCCACTTT
TRBJ2-7 | TRBV12-3/TRBV12-4 | . | . | CASSPGREQYF | TGTGCCAGCAGTCCAGGGCGCGAGCAGTACTTC
TRBJ1-6 | TRBV27 | . | . | CASSFPDSPLHF | TGTGCCAGCAGTTTCCCGGATTCACCCCTCCACTTT
TRBJ2-4 | TRBV3-1/TRBV3-2 | . | TRBD2 | CASSQDGTKLQYF | TGTGCCAGCAGCCAAGATGGGACTAAACTTCAGTACTTC